Given below is one T cell receptor beta chain in context. Its antigen remains undetermined. Base-call qualities are not available, and no considerably larger clone is one nucleotide away. TCRbeta CDR3 regions were amplified from genomic DNA using the immunoSEQ Assay, a bias-controlled multiplex PCR. As for the authors' bioinformatics: The number of nucleated cells in each sample was estimated by amplification of reference gene primers within the assay. To quantify the absolute abundance of each unique TCRbeta CDR3 rearrangement, sequence reads were collapsed and filtered. For each sample, productive Simpson clonality was calculated as the square root of Simpson's diversity index across productive rearrangements. TCRdb stores this immuneACCESS table with in-frame sequences only. Part of the clones is absent; in the studies checked, under half of the shortfall reflects unresolved V genes, and no reason is known for the rest. Clone size and the V and J calls come from that table; the DNA yielded D and trimming. For this sample the table gives 230,000 or so clones, of which approximately 88% were detected only once. Approximately 2.3% of the sample is in the top ten clones.

In the prospective study, participants were about 18 to 100 years old, resided in about two dozen geographic areas of the United States, and were enrolled through a virtual design. To assign participants to cohorts, the prospective study relied on clinical history that participants themselves reported in a screening survey and a study questionnaire. In the prospective study, whole blood, serum and a nasopharyngeal or oropharyngeal swab were collected from each participant by mobile phlebotomists. Prospective study participants could optionally give additional blood draws and questionnaires over an approximately two-month period. Before DNA extraction, prospective study blood samples were shipped either frozen or at room temperature. This sample was included in a study of blood T cell repertoires in COVID-19 (dated by TCRdb to 2019 to 2021). Some background on the complete study: Collaborator samples came from the United States, Italy and Spain and covered acute and convalescent phases of COVID-19. The prospective study material was composed of cDNA or gDNA derived from T cells, B-cell-depleted T cells, or PBMCs. Deeply sampled blood TCRbeta repertoires from subjects exposed to, actively infected with, or recovered from COVID-19 were included in the dataset. The repertoires were made available in a free public database intended to serve as a resource for research on the immune response to SARS-CoV-2. The samples were drawn from the first 160 participants of the ongoing ImmuneRACE study and from more than 1,000 subjects provided by 6 global collaborators. Nearly every sample came with metadata listing a de-identified subject ID, COVID-19 status, age in years and sex. Where available, HLA class I and class II types were taken from metadata supplied by the sample provider and were not determined by assay-based typing. Study-level results and caveats: How much clinical and demographic metadata was included differed by source and by participant, and the metadata was provided uncurated.

V is pared back by 4 bases and J by 1 base, with 16 bases lying between the germline termini. The CDR1 and CDR2 encoded by the germline V gene are KGHSH and LQKENI. The CDR3 measures 16 amino acids from cysteine to phenylalanine. Solely the CDR3 DNA is kept, with 48 bases framed from the first base. The chain is assembled from TRBV18 and TRBJ1-2; TRBD1 is a possible D gene, resting on 6 matching bases. The sample comprised PBMCs or T cells enriched from blood (not recorded which). The receptor's source is a woman in her forties with acute COVID-19. The CDR3 has the sequence CASSHMDSDHNYGYTF. The nucleotide sequence reads TGTGCCAGCTCACACATGGACAGCGACCATAACTATGGCTACACCTTC.